This entry is about one T cell receptor (beta chain). Trimming shortened V by 0 bases and J by 0 bases, and 9 bases separated the two germline ends. CDR1 and CDR2 (germline): SGHKS, YYEKEE (reference sequence). The CDR3 runs 16 residues. Under the authors' procedure: Researchers report that nucleated cell counts were estimated from reference gene primer amplification. Profiled with immunoSEQ multiplex PCR; TCRdb holds only in-frame clones, not every one. The V and J calls and the clone size are those of that table, but D and trimming were determined from the DNA. The sample yields some 200,000 clones, about four fifths seen once. This specimen belongs to a study of blood T cell repertoires in COVID-19. At the level of the study: The United States, Italy and Spain were the sources of the acute and convalescent COVID-19 samples. T cells, B-cell-depleted T cells, or PBMCs supplied cDNA or gDNA.

Sequencing input: peripheral blood. The chain combines TRBV5-5 with TRBJ2-2; possibly TRBD2 for D (5 bases). The receptor's source is a woman in her sixties with acute or convalescent COVID-19. CDR3 nucleotides: TGTGCCAGCAGCTTGGGGAGGAAAGCGAACACCGGGGAGCTGTTTTTT. It is translated as CASSLGRKANTGELFF.